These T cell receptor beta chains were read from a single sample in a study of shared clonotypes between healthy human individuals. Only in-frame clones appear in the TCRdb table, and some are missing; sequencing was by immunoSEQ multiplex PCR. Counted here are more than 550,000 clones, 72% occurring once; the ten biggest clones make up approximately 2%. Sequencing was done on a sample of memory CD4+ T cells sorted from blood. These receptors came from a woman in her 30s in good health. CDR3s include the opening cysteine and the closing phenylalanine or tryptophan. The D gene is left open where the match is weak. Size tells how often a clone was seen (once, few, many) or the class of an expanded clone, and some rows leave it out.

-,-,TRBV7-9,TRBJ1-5,CASSSQGPNQPQHF,TGTGCCAGCAGCTCACAGGGCCCCAATCAGCCCCAGCATTTT
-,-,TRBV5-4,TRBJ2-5,CASSEAVAAGAQYF,TGTGCCAGCAGCGAGGCGGTCGCGGCAGGGGCCCAGTACTTC
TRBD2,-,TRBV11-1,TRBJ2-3,CASSSSGRAQYF,TGTGCCAGCAGCTCTAGCGGGAGGGCGCAGTATTTT
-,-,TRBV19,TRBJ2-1,CASSIRGGGEFDEQFF,TGTGCCAGTAGTATAAGAGGGGGAGGTGAGTTCGATGAGCAGTTCTTC
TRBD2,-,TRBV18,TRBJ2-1,CASSPSSGNNEQFF,TGTGCCAGCTCACCGTCTAGCGGGAACAATGAGCAGTTCTTC
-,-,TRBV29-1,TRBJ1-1,CSVEVPEAFF,TGCAGCGTTGAAGTGCCTGAAGCTTTCTTT
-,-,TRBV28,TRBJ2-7,CASSLLSAYQNYEQYF,TGTGCCAGCAGTTTACTCTCGGCCTACCAAAACTACGAGCAGTACTTC
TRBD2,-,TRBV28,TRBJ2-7,CASSFETSGFYEQYF,TGTGCCAGCAGTTTCGAGACTAGCGGATTCTACGAGCAGTACTTC
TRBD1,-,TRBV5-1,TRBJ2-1,CASSLETTGWNEQFF,TGCGCCAGCAGCTTGGAGACGACAGGGTGGAATGAGCAGTTCTTC
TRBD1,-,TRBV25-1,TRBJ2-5,CASTPGAGGFETQYF,TGTGCCAGTACCCCTGGGGCAGGGGGCTTTGAGACCCAGTACTTC
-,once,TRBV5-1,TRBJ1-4,CASSLASGDRLFF,TGCGCCAGCAGCTTGGCATCAGGGGATAGACTGTTTTTT
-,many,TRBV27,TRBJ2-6,CASSFRGVAGANVLTF,TGTGCCAGCAGTTTTAGGGGGGTGGCTGGGGCCAACGTCCTGACTTTC
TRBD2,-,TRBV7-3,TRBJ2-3,CASSLDLAGGLSTDTQYF,TGTGCCAGCAGCTTAGACCTAGCGGGAGGTTTAAGTACAGATACGCAGTATTTT
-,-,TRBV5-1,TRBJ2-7,CASSQNSGTYEQYF,TGCGCCAGCAGCCAGAACAGTGGAACCTACGAGCAGTACTTC
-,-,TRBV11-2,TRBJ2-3,CASSSTTDTQYF,TGTGCCAGCAGTTCAACCACAGATACGCAGTATTTT
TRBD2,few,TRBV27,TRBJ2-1,CASSLSRLAGVLEQFF,TGTGCCAGCAGTTTATCTCGTCTAGCGGGAGTTCTTGAGCAGTTCTTC
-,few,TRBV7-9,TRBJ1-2,CASSLQDGGGYTF,TGTGCCAGCAGCTTGCAGGACGGAGGGGGCTACACCTTC
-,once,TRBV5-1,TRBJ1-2,CASSLATDNYGYTF,TGCGCCAGCAGCTTAGCGACAGATAACTATGGCTACACCTTC
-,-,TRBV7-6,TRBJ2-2,CASRRGSTGELFF,TGTGCCAGCCGAAGGGGGTCCACCGGGGAGCTGTTTTTT
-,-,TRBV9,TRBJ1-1,CASSPGGGRGITEAFF,TGTGCCAGCAGCCCCGGGGGGGGGCGAGGTATAACTGAAGCTTTCTTT
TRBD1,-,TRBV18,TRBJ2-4,CASSKTGAGIHIQYF,TGTGCCAGCTCAAAGACAGGGGCCGGGATCCACATTCAGTACTTC